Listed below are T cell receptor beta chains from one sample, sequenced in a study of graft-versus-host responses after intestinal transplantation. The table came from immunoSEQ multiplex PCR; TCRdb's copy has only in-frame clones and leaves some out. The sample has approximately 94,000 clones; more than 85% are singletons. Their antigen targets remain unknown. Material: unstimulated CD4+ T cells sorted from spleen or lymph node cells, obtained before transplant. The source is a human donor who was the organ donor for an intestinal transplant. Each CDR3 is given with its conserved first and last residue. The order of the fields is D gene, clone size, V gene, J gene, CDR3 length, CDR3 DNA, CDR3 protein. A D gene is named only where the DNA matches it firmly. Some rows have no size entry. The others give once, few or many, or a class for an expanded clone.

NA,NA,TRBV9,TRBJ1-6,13,TGTGCCAGCAGCGGGGGCCGTACTTCACCCCTCCACTTT,CASSGGRTSPLHF
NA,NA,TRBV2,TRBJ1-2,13,TGTGCCAGCAGAACCGAGGCAAACTATGGCTACACCTTC,CASRTEANYGYTF
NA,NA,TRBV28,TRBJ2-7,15,TGTGCCAGCAGGCCTCAGGGGCCGGGCTCCTACGAGCAGTACTTC,CASRPQGPGSYEQYF
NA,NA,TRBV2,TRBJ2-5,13,TGTGCCAGCACTGGGTTCTTGCAAGAGACCCAGTACTTC,CASTGFLQETQYF
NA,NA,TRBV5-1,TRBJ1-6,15,TGCGCCAGCAGCGTAGGGGACCGAGATAATTCACCCCTCCACTTT,CASSVGDRDNSPLHF
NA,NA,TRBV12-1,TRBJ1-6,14,TGTGCCAGCAGCTCCAGGGACTGCCTAGGGCCCCTCCACTTT,CASSSRDCLGPLHF
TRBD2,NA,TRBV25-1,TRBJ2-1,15,TGTGCCAGCAGAGCCGGACTAGCGGGTTACAATGAGCAGTTCTTC,CASRAGLAGYNEQFF
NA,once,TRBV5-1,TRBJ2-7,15,TGCGCCAGCAGGGGAGAGAGTCGGGGGTCCTACGAGCAGTACTTC,CASRGESRGSYEQYF
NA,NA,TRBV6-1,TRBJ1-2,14,TGTGCCAGCAGGTTACAGCCGCTCGCCTCCGGCTACACCTTC,CASRLQPLASGYTF
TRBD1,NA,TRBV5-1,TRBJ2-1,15,TGCGCCAGCAGCTTTTCAGGGGGCAGTAAAGATGAGCAGTTCTTC,CASSFSGGSKDEQFF
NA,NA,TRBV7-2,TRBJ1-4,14,TGTGCCAGCAGGAAGGAGGGACGTAATGAAAAACTGTTTTTT,CASRKEGRNEKLFF
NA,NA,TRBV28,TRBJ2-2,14,TGTGCCAGCAGTTGGGCAGGTGGCACCGGGGAGCTGTTTTTT,CASSWAGGTGELFF
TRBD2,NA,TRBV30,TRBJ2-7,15,TGTGCCTGGAGTGGAGGGACTAGTGACTACTACGAGCAGTACTTC,CAWSGGTSDYYEQYF
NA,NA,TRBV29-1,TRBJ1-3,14,TGCAGCGCGACGGTTGAGAGCTCTGGAAACACCATATATTTT,CSATVESSGNTIYF
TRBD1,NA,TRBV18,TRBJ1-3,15,TGTGCCAGCTCACCTGGGACAGGGGTTGGAAACACCATATATTTT,CASSPGTGVGNTIYF
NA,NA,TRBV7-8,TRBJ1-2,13,TGTGCCAGCAGCTTAGTGGGCATCTATGGCTACACCTTC,CASSLVGIYGYTF
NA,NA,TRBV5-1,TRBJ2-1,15,TGCGCCAGCAGCTTGAACAGGGCATTTGGAAATGAGCAGTTCTTC,CASSLNRAFGNEQFF
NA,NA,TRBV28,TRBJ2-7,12,TGTGCCAGCAGTTTACAACCCTACGAGCAGTACTTC,CASSLQPYEQYF
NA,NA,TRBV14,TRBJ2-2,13,TGTGCCAGCAGCCAATTGGGAGCCGGGGAGCTGTTTTTT,CASSQLGAGELFF
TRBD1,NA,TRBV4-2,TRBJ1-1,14,TGTGCCAGCAGCCAATTGGACAGGGGAAATGAAGCTTTCTTT,CASSQLDRGNEAFF
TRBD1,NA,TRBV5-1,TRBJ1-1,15,TGCGCCAGCATCCGGGACAGGGACCTGAACACTGAAGCTTTCTTT,CASIRDRDLNTEAFF
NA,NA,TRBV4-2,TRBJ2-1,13,TGTGCCAGCAGCGTATCCGGCTACAATGAGCAGTTCTTC,CASSVSGYNEQFF
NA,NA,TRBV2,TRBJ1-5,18,TGTGCCAGCAGTAAGGGTAATTCGGACGTTTGGGACCATCAGCCCCAGCATTTT,CASSKGNSDVWDHQPQHF
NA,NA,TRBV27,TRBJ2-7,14,TGTGCCAGCAGCGTCGGCCAGAACACCTACGAGCAGTACTTC,CASSVGQNTYEQYF
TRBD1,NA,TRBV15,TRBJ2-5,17,TGTGCCACCAGCAGAGATATGATTCAGAGCCTCCAGGGGGCCCAGTACTTC,CATSRDMIQSLQGAQYF
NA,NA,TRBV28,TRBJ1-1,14,TGTGCCAGCAGTCGAGGACCAAAACTGGGGTTGGCTTTCTTT,CASSRGPKLGLAFF
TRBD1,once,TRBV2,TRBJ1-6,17,TGTGCCAGCAGTTACAGGGGGCTGAGCTCCTATAATTCACCCCTCCACTTT,CASSYRGLSSYNSPLHF
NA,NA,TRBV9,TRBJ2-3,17,TGTGCCAGCAGCGTATCCTTCCGACGGGGGAACCCAGATACGCAGTATTTT,CASSVSFRRGNPDTQYF
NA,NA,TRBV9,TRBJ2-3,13,TGTGCCAGCAGCGGGACTAGCACAGATACGCAGTATTTT,CASSGTSTDTQYF
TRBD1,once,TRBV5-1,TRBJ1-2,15,TGCGCCAGCAGCCTCGGACAGGGAGGGGTAGGCGGCTACACCTTC,CASSLGQGGVGGYTF
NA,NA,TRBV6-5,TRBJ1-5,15,TGTGCCAGCAGCCCCGCCGGGCCGAGCAATCAGCCCCAGCATTTT,CASSPAGPSNQPQHF
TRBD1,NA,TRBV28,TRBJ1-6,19,TGTGCCAGCAGTCCCCCGGCAGGGGGATCGGGCCCCTATAATTCACCCCTCCACTTT,CASSPPAGGSGPYNSPLHF
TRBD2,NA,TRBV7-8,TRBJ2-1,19,TGTGCCAGCAGCTCGTTTCTAGCGGGGGGGTTCAACTCCTACAATGAGCAGTTCTTC,CASSSFLAGGFNSYNEQFF